What follows is one TCR beta chain and its context. No antigen is known for it. Within the sample, other DNA sequences also encode this same CDR3. This record comes from a study of Ad26.COV2.S vaccination and SARS-CoV-2 variants. Study-wide context: Intramuscular Ad26.COV2.S at 5x10^10 or 1x10^11 viral particles.

The CDR3 has 13 residues. Germline trimming cut 5 bases from V and 4 bases from J; bases unmatched to any gene: 1. Germline V gene data show CDR1 as SEHNR and CDR2 as FQNEAQ (reference sequence). Profiling relied on immunoSEQ multiplex PCR, and the TCRdb table lists in-frame clones only, not all of them. Of roughly 700,000 clones in the sample, more than 70% were seen once. Sample treatment: over 15 received Ad26.COV2.S at low or high dose, single or two shots; 5 received placebo; per-sample allocation not given. It was on day 63 after the first vaccine or placebo injection that samples were taken. Study conclusions and caveats: Possible underestimation of total T cell responses by the TCR breadth and depth analyses was noted.

This TCR came from a person aged 18-65 years who received the Ad26.COV2.S COVID-19 vaccine or a placebo. The chain combines TRBV7-9 with TRBJ2-1, with 8 positions matching TRBD2. The input for sequencing was peripheral blood, taken in a trial of Ad26.COV2.S vaccine versus placebo. DNA of the CDR3: TGTGCCAGCAGCGGCGGGGGGTACAATGAGCAGTTCTTC. Translation: CASSGGGYNEQFF.